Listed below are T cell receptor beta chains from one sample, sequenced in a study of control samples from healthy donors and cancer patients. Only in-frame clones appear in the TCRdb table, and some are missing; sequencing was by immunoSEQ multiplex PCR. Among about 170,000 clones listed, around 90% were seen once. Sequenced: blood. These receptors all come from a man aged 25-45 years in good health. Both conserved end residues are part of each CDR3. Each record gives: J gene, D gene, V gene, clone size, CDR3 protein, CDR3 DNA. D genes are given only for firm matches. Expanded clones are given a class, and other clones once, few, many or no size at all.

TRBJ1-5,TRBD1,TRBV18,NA,CASSLSMTGGNQPQHF,TGTGCCAGCTCGCTTTCCATGACAGGGGGCAATCAGCCCCAGCATTTT
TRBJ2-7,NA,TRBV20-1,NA,CSAQDGYEQYF,TGCAGTGCTCAGGACGGGTACGAGCAGTACTTC
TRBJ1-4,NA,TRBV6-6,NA,CASSYPRLNEKLFF,TGTGCCAGCAGTTATCCCCGACTGAATGAAAAACTGTTTTTT
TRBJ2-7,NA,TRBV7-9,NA,CASSLAGGTYEQYF,TGTGCCAGCAGCTTAGCGGGCGGTACCTACGAGCAGTACTTC
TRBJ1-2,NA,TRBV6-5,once,CASSSSGAGVGYTF,NA
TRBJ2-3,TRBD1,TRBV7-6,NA,CASTPRVPGQGADTQYF,TGTGCCAGCACCCCAAGGGTCCCGGGACAGGGGGCAGATACGCAGTATTTT
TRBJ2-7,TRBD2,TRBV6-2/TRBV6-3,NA,CASSPTLSGRAYEQYF,TGTGCCAGCAGCCCCACCTTATCCGGGAGGGCCTACGAGCAGTACTTC
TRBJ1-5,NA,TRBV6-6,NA,CASGTQGVGNQPQHF,TGTGCCAGTGGGACTCAGGGTGTGGGCAATCAGCCCCAGCATTTT
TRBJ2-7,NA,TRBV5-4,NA,CASSLEGGRMIYEQYF,TGTGCCAGCAGCTTGGAGGGGGGGCGTATGATCTACGAGCAGTACTTC
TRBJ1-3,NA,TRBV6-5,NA,CASRSTVGNTIYF,TGTGCCAGCAGGTCGACTGTTGGAAACACCATATATTTT